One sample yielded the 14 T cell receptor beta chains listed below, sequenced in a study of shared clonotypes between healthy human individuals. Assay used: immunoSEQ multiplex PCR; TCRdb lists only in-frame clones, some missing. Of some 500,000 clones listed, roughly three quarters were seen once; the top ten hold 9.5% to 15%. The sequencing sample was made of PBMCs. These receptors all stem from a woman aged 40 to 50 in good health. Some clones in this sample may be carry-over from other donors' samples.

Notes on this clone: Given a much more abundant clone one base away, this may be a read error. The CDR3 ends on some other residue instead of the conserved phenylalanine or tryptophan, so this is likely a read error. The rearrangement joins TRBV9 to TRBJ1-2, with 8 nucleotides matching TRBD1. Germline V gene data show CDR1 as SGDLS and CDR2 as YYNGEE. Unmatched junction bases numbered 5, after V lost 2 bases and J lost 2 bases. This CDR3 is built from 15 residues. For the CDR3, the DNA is TGTGCCAGCAGCGTGGGGGACAGGCACAACTATGGCTACACCCTC. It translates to CASSVGDRHNYGYTL.

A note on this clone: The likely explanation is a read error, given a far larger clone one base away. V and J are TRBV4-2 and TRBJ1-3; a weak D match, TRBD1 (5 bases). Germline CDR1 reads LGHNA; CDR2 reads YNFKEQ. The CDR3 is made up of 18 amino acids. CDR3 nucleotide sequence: TGTGCCAGCAGCCAAGACCCGGCCAGCCGGGGCTCTGGAAACACCACATATTTT. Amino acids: CASSQDPASRGSGNTTYF.

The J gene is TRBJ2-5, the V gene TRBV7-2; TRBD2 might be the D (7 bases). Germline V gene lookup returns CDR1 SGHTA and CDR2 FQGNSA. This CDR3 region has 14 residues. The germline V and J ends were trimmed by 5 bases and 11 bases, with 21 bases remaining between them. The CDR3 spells CASSPGGGPLEQYF. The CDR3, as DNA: TGTGCCAGCAGCCCCGGCGGGGGCCCCTTAGAGCAGTACTTC.

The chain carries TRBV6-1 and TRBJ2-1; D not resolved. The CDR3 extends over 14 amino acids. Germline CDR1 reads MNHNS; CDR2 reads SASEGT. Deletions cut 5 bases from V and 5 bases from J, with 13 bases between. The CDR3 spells CASSRLLRNNEQFF. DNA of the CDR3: TGTGCCAGCAGTCGTCTTTTGCGGAACAATGAGCAGTTCTTC.

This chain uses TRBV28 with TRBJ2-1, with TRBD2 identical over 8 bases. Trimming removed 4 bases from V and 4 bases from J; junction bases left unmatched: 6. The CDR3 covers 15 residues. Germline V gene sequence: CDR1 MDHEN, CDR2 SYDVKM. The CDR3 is CASSSRVAGYNEQFF. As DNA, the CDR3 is TGTGCCAGCAGTTCCCGGGTAGCGGGGTACAATGAGCAGTTCTTC.

The CDR3 DNA reads TGTGCCAGCAGTTACTTCGGACCCAACACCGGGGAGCTGTTTTTT. Translated: CASSYFGPNTGELFF. This chain connects TRBV6-5 to TRBJ2-2, with D unresolved. V lost 1 base and J 2 bases, leaving 8 bases between the germline ends. The length of the CDR3 is 15 residues. Germline CDR1 and CDR2: MNHEY and SVGAGI.

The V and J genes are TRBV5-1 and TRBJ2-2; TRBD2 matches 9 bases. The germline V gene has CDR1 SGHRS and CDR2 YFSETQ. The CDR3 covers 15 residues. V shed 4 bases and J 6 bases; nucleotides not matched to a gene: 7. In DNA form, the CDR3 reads TGCGCCAGCAGCAGGGCCTTAGCGGGAGCCGGGGAGCTGTTTTTT. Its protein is CASSRALAGAGELFF.

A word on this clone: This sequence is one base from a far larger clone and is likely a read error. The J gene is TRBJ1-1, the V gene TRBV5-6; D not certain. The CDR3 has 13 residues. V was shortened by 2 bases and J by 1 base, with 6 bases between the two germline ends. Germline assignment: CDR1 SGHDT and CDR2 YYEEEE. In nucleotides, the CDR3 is TGTGCCAGCAGCTTTCCCGAGAACACTGAAGCTTTCTTT. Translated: CASSFPENTEAFF.

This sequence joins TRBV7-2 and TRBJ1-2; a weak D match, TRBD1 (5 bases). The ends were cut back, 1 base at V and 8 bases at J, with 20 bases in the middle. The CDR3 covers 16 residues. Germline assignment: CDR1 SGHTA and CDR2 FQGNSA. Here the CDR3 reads CASSLVAPGTHEGYTF. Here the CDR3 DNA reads TGTGCCAGCAGCTTAGTTGCCCCCGGGACTCACGAGGGCTACACCTTC.

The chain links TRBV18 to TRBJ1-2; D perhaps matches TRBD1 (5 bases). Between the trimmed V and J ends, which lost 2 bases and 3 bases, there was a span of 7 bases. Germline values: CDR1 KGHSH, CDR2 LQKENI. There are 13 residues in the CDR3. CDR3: CASSPGDHYGYTF. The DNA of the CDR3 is TGTGCCAGCTCACCAGGGGACCACTATGGCTACACCTTC.

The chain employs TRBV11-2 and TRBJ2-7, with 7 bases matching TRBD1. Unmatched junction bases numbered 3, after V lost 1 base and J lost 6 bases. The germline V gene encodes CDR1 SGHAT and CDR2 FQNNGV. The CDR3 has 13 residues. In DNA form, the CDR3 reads TGTGCCAGCAGCTTAGGACAGGGTAGCGAGCAGTACTTC. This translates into CASSLGQGSEQYF.

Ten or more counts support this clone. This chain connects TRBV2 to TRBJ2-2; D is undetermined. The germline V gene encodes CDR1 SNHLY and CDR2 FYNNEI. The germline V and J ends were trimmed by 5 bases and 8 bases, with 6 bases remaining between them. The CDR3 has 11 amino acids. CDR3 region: CASSPWGELFF. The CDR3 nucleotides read TGTGCCAGCAGTCCCTGGGGGGAGCTGTTTTTT.

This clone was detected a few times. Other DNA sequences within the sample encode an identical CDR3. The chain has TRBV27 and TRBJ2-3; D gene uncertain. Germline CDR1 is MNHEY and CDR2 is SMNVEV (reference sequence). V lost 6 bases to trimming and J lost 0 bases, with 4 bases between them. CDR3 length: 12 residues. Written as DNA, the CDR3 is TGTGCCAGCAGCCCTAGCACAGATACGCAGTATTTT. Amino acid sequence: CASSPSTDTQYF.

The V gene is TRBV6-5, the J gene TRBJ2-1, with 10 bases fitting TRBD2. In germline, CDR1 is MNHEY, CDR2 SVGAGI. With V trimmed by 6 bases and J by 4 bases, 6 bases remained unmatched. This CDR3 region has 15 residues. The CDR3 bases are TGTGCCAGCAGCCCTAGCGGGAGAGGGTACAATGAGCAGTTCTTC. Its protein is CASSPSGRGYNEQFF.